A selection of T cell receptor beta chains follows, all from one sample in a study of response to subunit inactivated influenza vaccine. TCRdb analysed the RT-PCR reads with MiXCR anew, one entry per CDR3 protein. Of hundreds of thousands of distinct CDR3 sequences listed, about 15% are singletons. The sequencing here drew on PBMCs from blood, taken around 15 days before vaccination. These receptors all come from a man aged 45-65 years who received an inactivated influenza vaccine. Both conserved end residues are part of each CDR3. Each record gives: V gene, J gene, D gene, clone size, CDR3 protein, CDR3 DNA. A D gene is named only where the DNA matches it firmly. Expanded clones get a size class; other rows say once, few or many, or leave the size out.

TRBV19	TRBJ2-2	NA	NA	CASSTRGTGTGELFF	TGTGCCAGTAGTACCAGGGGGACTGGCACCGGGGAGCTGTTTTTT
TRBV12-3/TRBV12-4	TRBJ1-2	TRBD1	many	CASRADRSNYGYTF	TGTGCCAGCAGGGCGGACAGGAGTAACTATGGCTACACCTTC
TRBV28	TRBJ1-5	TRBD1	NA	CASRHGTGHQPQHF	TGTGCCAGCAGGCATGGGACAGGGCATCAGCCCCAGCATTTT
TRBV5-1	TRBJ2-7	NA	few	CASSLDGDSFYEQYF	TGCGCCAGCAGCTTGGACGGCGACAGCTTCTACGAGCAGTACTTC
TRBV7-2	TRBJ2-5	NA	many	CASSLVPGFGETQYF	TGTGCCAGCAGCTTAGTACCAGGGTTTGGAGAGACCCAGTACTTC
TRBV7-8	TRBJ2-7	NA	NA	CASSGGSNLYEQYF	TGTGCCAGCAGCGGGGGGAGCAATCTCTACGAGCAGTACTTC
TRBV28	TRBJ2-7	NA	NA	CASSSDMTYEQYF	TGTGCCAGCAGCTCGGACATGACCTACGAGCAGTACTTC
TRBV7-2	TRBJ2-5	NA	few	CASSSGATYQETQYF	TGTGCCAGCAGCTCTGGGGCTACGTACCAAGAGACCCAGTACTTC
TRBV29-1	TRBJ1-4	TRBD1	few	CSVSTGTDEKLFF	TGCAGCGTCTCCACCGGGACAGATGAAAAACTGTTTTTT
TRBV28	TRBJ2-1	TRBD2	few	CASSSGLAGHNEQFF	TGTGCCAGCAGTTCAGGACTAGCGGGCCACAATGAGCAGTTCTTC
TRBV4-1	TRBJ1-3	NA	NA	CASSQAGTNSGNTIYF	TGCGCCAGCAGCCAAGCCGGGACAAACTCTGGAAACACCATATATTTT
TRBV6-7	TRBJ1-4	NA	many	CASRDTAEINEKLFF	TGTGCCAGCAGAGACACCGCTGAGATCAATGAAAAACTGTTTTTT
TRBV29-1	TRBJ2-3	NA	NA	CSSKSTDTQYF	TGCAGCTCTAAGAGCACAGATACGCAGTATTTT
TRBV7-9	TRBJ2-7	NA	NA	CASSLDPRRGEQYF	TGTGCCAGCAGCTTAGACCCTAGGAGAGGCGAGCAGTACTTC
TRBV11-2	TRBJ2-7	TRBD2	few	CASSFFTSGSYEQYF	TGTGCCAGCAGCTTCTTCACTAGCGGGAGTTACGAGCAGTACTTC
TRBV12-3/TRBV12-4	TRBJ2-2	NA	NA	CASIGIRNTGELFF	TGTGCCAGCATTGGCATCAGGAACACCGGGGAGCTGTTTTTT
TRBV9	TRBJ2-5	TRBD2	NA	CASGAGGLETQYF	TGTGCCAGCGGTGCGGGAGGATTAGAGACCCAGTACTTC
TRBV29-1	TRBJ2-1	TRBD2	many	CSVDLAGRLNEQFF	TGCAGCGTGGACCTAGCGGGAAGACTTAATGAGCAGTTCTTC
TRBV20-1	TRBJ2-7	NA	NA	CSATDEGWREQYF	TGCAGTGCTACGGACGAGGGGTGGCGGGAGCAGTACTTC
TRBV20-1	TRBJ2-3	NA	NA	CCARDLGTGDELDTQYF	TGCTGTGCTAGAGATCTGGGAACGGGAGATGAATTGGATACGCAGTATTTT
TRBV14	TRBJ2-3	NA	few	CASSRRGDRTDTQYF	TGTGCCAGCAGCCGAAGGGGCGACCGCACAGATACGCAGTATTTT
TRBV7-8	TRBJ2-7	TRBD1	NA	CASSPRPGQYEQYF	TGTGCCAGCAGCCCCCGCCCGGGACAGTACGAGCAGTACTTC
TRBV4-2	TRBJ2-1	TRBD2	NA	CASSQWRAGLDNEQFF	TGTGCCAGCAGCCAATGGCGAGCGGGATTGGACAATGAGCAGTTCTTC
TRBV10-3	TRBJ2-3	TRBD2	NA	CAISVGREGLRDTQYF	TGTGCCATCAGTGTAGGGCGGGAGGGCCTGAGAGATACGCAGTATTTT
TRBV6-1	TRBJ1-5	NA	NA	CASSEQGKRNQPQHF	TGTGCCAGCAGTGAACAGGGGAAGAGGAATCAGCCCCAGCATTTT
TRBV6-1	TRBJ2-1	TRBD1	NA	CASRLTGPSYNEQFF	TGTGCCAGCAGGCTGACAGGGCCCTCCTACAATGAGCAGTTCTTC
TRBV5-1	TRBJ2-7	TRBD1	few	CASSIGTGEAYEQYF	TGCGCCAGCAGCATCGGGACAGGAGAAGCCTACGAGCAGTACTTC
TRBV6-2/TRBV6-3	TRBJ1-5	TRBD1	few	CASIPGQGYQPQHF	TGTGCCAGCATTCCGGGACAGGGGTATCAGCCCCAGCATTTT
TRBV5-1	TRBJ2-7	TRBD1	few	CASTSGQGAYEQYF	TGCGCCAGCACCTCCGGGCAGGGGGCCTACGAGCAGTACTTC
TRBV28	TRBJ2-4	NA	once	CASSPEFRGKNIQYF	TGTGCCAGCAGCCCAGAGTTCCGGGGGAAAAACATTCAGTACTTC
TRBV4-3	TRBJ2-5	NA	few	CASSQDYREETQYF	TGCGCCAGCAGCCAAGATTACCGGGAAGAGACCCAGTACTTC
TRBV15	TRBJ1-2	NA	few	CATSRDLTDDGYTF	TGTGCCACCAGCAGAGATCTGACAGACGATGGCTACACCTTC
TRBV7-9	TRBJ2-1	NA	few	CASSFNRANEQFF	TGTGCCAGCAGCTTTAACAGGGCTAATGAGCAGTTCTTC
TRBV7-9	TRBJ1-5	NA	NA	CASSQQGPSNQPQHF	TGTGCCAGCAGCCAACAGGGACCTAGCAATCAGCCCCAGCATTTT
TRBV12-3/TRBV12-4	TRBJ2-1	NA	NA	CASSWAGNYNEQFF	TGTGCCAGCAGTTGGGCAGGGAACTACAATGAGCAGTTCTTC
TRBV2	TRBJ1-1	TRBD1	NA	CASSERDRGEYMNTEAFF	TGTGCCAGCAGTGAAAGGGACAGGGGTGAATACATGAACACTGAAGCTTTCTTT
TRBV15	TRBJ2-3	TRBD2	few	CATSRASGRATDTQYF	TGTGCCACCAGCAGAGCTAGCGGGAGGGCCACAGATACGCAGTATTTT
TRBV4-3	TRBJ2-1	TRBD1	few	CASSQEGDRLDEQFF	TGCGCCAGCAGCCAAGAGGGGGACAGGTTGGATGAGCAGTTCTTC
TRBV4-1	TRBJ2-5	NA	many	CASSRLETETQYF	TGCGCCAGCAGCCGACTCGAAACGGAGACCCAGTACTTC
TRBV5-1	TRBJ2-7	TRBD2	NA	CASSSGTSGSVWGEQYF	TGCGCCAGCAGCTCCGGGACTAGCGGGAGTGTTTGGGGCGAGCAGTACTTC
TRBV14	TRBJ2-7	NA	few	CASSQDPFWDTTYEQYF	TGTGCCAGCAGCCAAGATCCTTTTTGGGACACTACCTACGAGCAGTACTTC
TRBV29-1	TRBJ2-1	TRBD2	few	CSGWTSGGAMINEQFF	TGCAGCGGCTGGACTAGCGGGGGGGCTATGATAAATGAGCAGTTCTTC
TRBV11-2	TRBJ2-7	NA	NA	CASSPGTANTYEQYF	TGTGCCAGCAGCCCCGGGACTGCAAACACCTACGAGCAGTACTTC
TRBV5-6	TRBJ2-3	NA	many	CASSLIDASTDTQYF	TGTGCCAGCAGCTTGATAGACGCAAGCACAGATACGCAGTATTTT
TRBV12-3/TRBV12-4	TRBJ1-2	NA	few	CATTGHYGYTF	TGTGCCACTACAGGGCACTATGGCTACACCTTC
TRBV20-1	TRBJ1-4	NA	NA	CSANTQNEKLFF	TGCAGTGCAAACACACAAAATGAAAAACTGTTTTTT
TRBV29-1	TRBJ1-1	NA	NA	CSAGPGSTEAFF	TGCAGCGCCGGACCTGGGAGCACTGAAGCTTTCTTT
TRBV5-1	TRBJ1-2	NA	NA	CASSEQGPRYGYTF	TGCGCCAGCAGTGAACAGGGTCCTCGCTATGGCTACACCTTC
TRBV4-3	TRBJ2-7	NA	NA	CASSHQLQTDGEQYF	TGCGCCAGCAGCCATCAGCTACAGACCGACGGGGAGCAGTACTTC